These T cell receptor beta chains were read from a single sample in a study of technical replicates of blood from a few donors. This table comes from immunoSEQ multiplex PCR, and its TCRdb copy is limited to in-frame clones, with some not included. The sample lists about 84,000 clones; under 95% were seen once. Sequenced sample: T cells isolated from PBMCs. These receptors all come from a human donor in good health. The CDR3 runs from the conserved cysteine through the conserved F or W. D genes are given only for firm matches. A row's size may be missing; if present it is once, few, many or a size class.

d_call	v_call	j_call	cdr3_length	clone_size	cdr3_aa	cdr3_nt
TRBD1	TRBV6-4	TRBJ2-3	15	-	CASSAGGQGTDTQYF	TGTGCCAGCAGTGCTGGAGGACAGGGAACAGATACGCAGTATTTT
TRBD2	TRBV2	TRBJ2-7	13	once	CASTPGRLREQYF	TGTGCCAGCACACCCGGGAGGCTCCGCGAGCAGTACTTC
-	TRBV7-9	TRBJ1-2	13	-	CASSLTREAGYTF	TGTGCCAGCAGCTTAACCAGGGAGGCTGGCTACACCTTC
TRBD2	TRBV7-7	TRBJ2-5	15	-	CASSFQAGEKETQYF	TGTGCCAGCAGCTTCCAAGCGGGAGAAAAAGAGACCCAGTACTTC
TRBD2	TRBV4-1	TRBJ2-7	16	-	CASSQLGLADSYEQYF	TGCGCCAGCAGCCAACTTGGACTAGCGGACTCCTACGAGCAGTACTTC
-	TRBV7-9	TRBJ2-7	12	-	CASSLARREQYF	TGTGCCAGCAGCTTAGCGCGTCGAGAGCAGTACTTC
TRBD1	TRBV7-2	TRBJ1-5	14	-	CASSPTGLDQPQHF	TGTGCCAGCAGCCCGACAGGGCTCGATCAGCCCCAGCATTTT
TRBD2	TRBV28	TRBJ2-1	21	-	CASSFRFRGLATGSSYNEQFF	TGTGCCAGCAGTTTCCGTTTCCGGGGACTAGCCACCGGAAGCTCTTACAATGAGCAGTTCTTC
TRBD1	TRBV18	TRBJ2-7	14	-	CASSPGQGPYEQYF	TGTGCCAGCTCTCCGGGACAGGGGCCCTACGAGCAGTACTTC
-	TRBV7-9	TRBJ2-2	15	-	CASSSVGGNTGELFF	TGTGCCAGCAGCTCTGTGGGGGGGAACACCGGGGAGCTGTTTTTT
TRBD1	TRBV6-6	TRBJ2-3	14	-	CASATGGEADTQYF	TGTGCCAGCGCGACAGGGGGCGAGGCAGATACGCAGTATTTT
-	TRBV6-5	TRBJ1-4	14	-	CASSRGSTNEKLFF	TGTGCCAGCAGCAGGGGATCCACTAATGAAAAACTGTTTTTT
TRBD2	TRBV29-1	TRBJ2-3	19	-	CSVEGSLAGGHLSTDTQYF	TGCAGCGTTGAAGGCTCCCTAGCGGGAGGGCATCTTAGCACAGATACGCAGTATTTT
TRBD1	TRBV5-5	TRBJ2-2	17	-	CASSLEGQGAVTGELFF	TGTGCCAGCAGCTTGGAGGGACAGGGGGCGGTCACCGGGGAGCTGTTTTTT
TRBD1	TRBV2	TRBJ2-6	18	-	CASSEAPPGGSGANVLTF	TGTGCCAGCAGTGAAGCGCCCCCAGGGGGTTCTGGGGCCAACGTCCTGACTTTC
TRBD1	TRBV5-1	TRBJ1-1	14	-	CASSPGRGHTEAFF	TGCGCCAGCAGCCCCGGAAGGGGGCACACTGAAGCTTTCTTT
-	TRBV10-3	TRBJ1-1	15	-	CAIRRTDNRAGEAFF	TGTGCCATCAGGAGAACCGACAACAGGGCGGGTGAAGCTTTCTTT
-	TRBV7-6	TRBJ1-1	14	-	CASSLESAGTEAFF	TGTGCCAGCAGCTTAGAGTCCGCAGGAACTGAAGCTTTCTTT
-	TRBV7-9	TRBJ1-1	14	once	CASSLQGWNTEAFF	TGTGCCAGCAGCCTACAGGGCTGGAACACTGAAGCTTTCTTT
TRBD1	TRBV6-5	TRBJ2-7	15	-	CASIRNRGGGYEQYF	TGTGCCAGCATACGTAACAGGGGTGGGGGCTACGAGCAGTACTTC
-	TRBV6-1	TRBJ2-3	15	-	CASSESRGATDTQYF	TGTGCCAGCAGTGAATCCCGGGGGGCCACAGATACGCAGTATTTT
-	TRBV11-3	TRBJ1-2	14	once	CASSTGQMEYGYTF	TGTGCCAGCAGCACCGGACAGATGGAGTATGGCTACACCTTC
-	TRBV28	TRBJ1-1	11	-	CASSLDRVAFF	TGTGCCAGCAGTTTAGACAGAGTGGCTTTCTTT
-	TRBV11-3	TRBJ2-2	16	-	CASSHPGTTNTGELFF	TGTGCCAGCAGTCACCCGGGGACAACAAACACCGGGGAGCTGTTTTTT
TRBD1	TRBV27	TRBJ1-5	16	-	CASSQGTGLLNQPQHF	TGTGCCAGCAGTCAGGGGACAGGGTTACTCAATCAGCCCCAGCATTTT
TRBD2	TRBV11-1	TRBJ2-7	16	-	CASSPRLAGGSYEQYF	TGTGCCAGCAGCCCTAGACTAGCGGGAGGCTCCTACGAGCAGTACTTC
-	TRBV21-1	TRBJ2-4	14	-	CAISGEGAKNIQYF	TGTGCCATCTCAGGGGAAGGAGCCAAAAACATTCAGTACTTC
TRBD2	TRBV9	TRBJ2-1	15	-	CASSGTSGGANEQFF	TGTGCCAGCAGCGGAACTAGCGGGGGGGCAAATGAGCAGTTCTTC
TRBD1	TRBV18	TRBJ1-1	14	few	CASSPSGGNTEAFF	TGTGCCAGCTCACCATCAGGGGGGAACACTGAAGCTTTCTTT
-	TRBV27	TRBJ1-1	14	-	CASSLLTGNTEAFF	TGTGCCAGCAGTTTACTTACAGGGAACACTGAAGCTTTCTTT
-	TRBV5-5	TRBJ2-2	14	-	CASSRDQGTGELFF	TGTGCCAGCAGCCGTGACCAGGGCACCGGGGAGCTGTTTTTT
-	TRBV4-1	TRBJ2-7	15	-	CASSLSLGGGYEQYF	TGCGCCAGCAGCCTCAGTTTAGGGGGTGGGTACGAGCAGTACTTC
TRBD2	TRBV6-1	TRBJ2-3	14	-	CASSEWRGSDTQYF	TGTGCCAGCAGTGAGTGGCGGGGGTCAGATACGCAGTATTTT
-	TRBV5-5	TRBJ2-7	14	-	CASSPGLMSYEQYF	TGTGCCAGCAGCCCTGGACTGATGTCCTACGAGCAGTACTTC
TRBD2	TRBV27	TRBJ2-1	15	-	CASSPIAGSYNEQFF	TGTGCCAGCAGTCCAATAGCGGGCTCCTACAATGAGCAGTTCTTC
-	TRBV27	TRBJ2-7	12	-	CASSLVGGEQYF	TGTGCCAGCAGTTTAGTGGGCGGGGAGCAGTACTTC
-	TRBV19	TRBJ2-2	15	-	CASRTGVANTGELFF	TGTGCCAGTAGAACGGGAGTTGCCAACACCGGGGAGCTGTTTTTT
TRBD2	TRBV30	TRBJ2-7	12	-	CASGGITYEQYF	TGTGCCTCCGGGGGGATAACCTACGAGCAGTACTTC
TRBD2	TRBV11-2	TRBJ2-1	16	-	CASSSAAGVSYNEQFF	TGTGCCAGCAGCTCCGCAGCGGGAGTCTCCTACAATGAGCAGTTCTTC
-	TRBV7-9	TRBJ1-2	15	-	CASSLDRGGTYGYTF	TGTGCCAGCAGCTTAGATAGGGGCGGCACTTATGGCTACACCTTC
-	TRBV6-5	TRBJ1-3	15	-	CASRVGLNSGNTIYF	TGTGCCAGCAGGGTTGGACTGAACTCTGGAAACACCATATATTTT
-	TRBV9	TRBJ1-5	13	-	CASSVDIDQPQHF	TGTGCCAGCAGCGTAGATATAGATCAGCCCCAGCATTTT
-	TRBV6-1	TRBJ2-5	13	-	CASSRTVLETQYF	TGTGCCAGCTCCCGGACAGTTTTGGAGACCCAGTACTTC
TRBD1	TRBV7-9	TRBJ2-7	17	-	CASSLAPGTGKTSEQYF	TGTGCCAGCAGCTTAGCTCCCGGGACAGGGAAAACTAGCGAGCAGTACTTC